This record looks at one TCR beta chain sequence and its context. What it recognizes is unknown. The junction does not match germline at one end; this may be a read error. The same CDR3 arises from other DNA sequences in this sample as well. The data stem from a study of cytomegalovirus exposure and HLA in healthy donors. Study background: Caucasian-associated ancestry cluster membership applied to just over 80% of around 400 genotyped donors.

The donors (healthy individuals) were bone marrow donors. The CDR3 extends over 16 amino acids. CDR1 is SGHRS and CDR2 is YFSETQ in the germline V gene. With 60 Vbeta and 13 Jbeta primers, the PCR was carried out. TCRdb's table, derived via immunoSEQ multiplex PCR, lists solely in-frame clones and lacks some. The sample holds about 130,000 clones; roughly two thirds are singletons and the top ten take 1.6%. General study results and limits: The majority of TCR sequences were rare, yet some public TCRs appeared in many donors. Across donors, presence/absence analyses took sequencing depth to be roughly uniform.

The source is a man between 25 and 39 years old in good health and CMV-seropositive. This rearrangement joins TRBV5-1 to TRBJ2-5; the match to TRBD2 covers 7 bases. Material: PBMCs. CDR3 amino acids: CASSGPTGTTEETQYF. Here the CDR3 DNA reads TGCGCTAGCAGCGGGCCAACTGGGACTACGGAAGAGACCCAGTACTTC.